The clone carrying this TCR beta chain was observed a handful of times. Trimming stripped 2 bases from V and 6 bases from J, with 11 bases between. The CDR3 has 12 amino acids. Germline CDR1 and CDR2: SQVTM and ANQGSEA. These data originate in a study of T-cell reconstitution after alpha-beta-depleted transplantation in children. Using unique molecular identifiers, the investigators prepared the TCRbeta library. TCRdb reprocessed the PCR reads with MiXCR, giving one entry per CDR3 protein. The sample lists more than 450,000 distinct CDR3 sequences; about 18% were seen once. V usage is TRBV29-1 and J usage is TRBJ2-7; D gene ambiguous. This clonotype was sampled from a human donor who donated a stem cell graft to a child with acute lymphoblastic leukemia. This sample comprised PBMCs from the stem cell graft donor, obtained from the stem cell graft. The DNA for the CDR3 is TGCAGCGTTGAAAAGGGTTTAGCCGAGCAGTACTTC. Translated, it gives CSVEKGLAEQYF.